Presented here are 22 T cell receptor beta chains from one specimen sequenced in a study of OX40 agonist ivuxolimab in advanced cancers. This table comes from immunoSEQ multiplex PCR, and its TCRdb copy is limited to in-frame clones, with some not included. The repertoire includes 40,000 to 50,000 clones, around 90% of them detected once, and around 48% sits in the top ten. The sequencing used CD4+ or CD8+ T cells sorted from blood, collected in a trial of the OX40 agonist ivuxolimab. Receptor source: an adult with an advanced solid tumor such as melanoma, head and neck, liver or kidney cancer.

The chain has TRBV27 and TRBJ2-2, with D tentatively TRBD2 (6 bases). Germline-derived CDR1 and CDR2 are MNHEY and SMNVEV (reference sequence). The CDR3 runs 16 residues. Between the trimmed V and J ends, which lost 2 bases and 4 bases, there was a span of 14 bases. CDR3 sequence: CASSLGVRGSTGELFF. CDR3 in DNA: TGTGCCAGCAGTTTAGGGGTGCGGGGATCCACCGGGGAGCTGTTTTTT.

The chain links TRBV30 to TRBJ1-2; TRBD1 is a possible D gene (6 bases). Per the germline V gene, CDR1 is GTSNPN and CDR2 is SVGIG (reference sequence). V lost 4 bases, J lost 4 bases, and 13 bases lay in between. This CDR3 contains 13 residues. The CDR3 bases are TGTGCCTGGAATGGCCTAGGGGGCTATGGCTACACCTTC. The encoded protein is CAWNGLGGYGYTF.

This clone was observed many times. V gene TRBV15 combines with J gene TRBJ1-4, with D possibly being TRBD1 (5 bases). Trimming took off 0 bases at V and 0 bases at J, with 14 bases between the two ends. CDR1 is LNHNV, CDR2 YYDKDF, per germline (reference sequence). CDR3 length: 18 residues. The CDR3 is CATSRDYRLDATNEKLFF. The CDR3 nucleotides read TGTGCCACCAGCAGAGATTACAGGTTGGATGCAACTAATGAAAAACTGTTTTTT.

The rearrangement joins TRBV4-3 to TRBJ2-7; no reliable D call. CDR1 is LGHNA, CDR2 YSLEER, per germline. Trimming cost V 0 bases and J 4 bases, with 7 bases left between them. The CDR3 is made up of 13 amino acids. Here the CDR3 reads CASSQDVAYEQYF. DNA of the CDR3: TGCGCCAGCAGCCAAGATGTGGCGTACGAGCAGTACTTC.

This clone was counted a single time. The rearrangement joins TRBV5-7 to TRBJ2-5; D may correspond to TRBD1 or TRBD2 (5 bases each). The end of the DNA fits TRBJ2-7 better, so the J call may be wrong. TRBV5-7 has ORF status, its function being uncertain. The CDR3 extends over 16 amino acids. The CDR3, as DNA: TGTGCCAGCAGCCAAGGGACCCCTGAGGGTGTGTACGAGCAGTACTTC. Amino acid sequence: CASSQGTPEGVYEQYF.

The rearrangement joins TRBV18 to TRBJ1-1; no clear D. The CDR3 sequence is 11 residues long. Germline loops: CDR1 KGHSH, CDR2 LQKENI. With 2 bases removed from V and 7 bases from J, the gap between germline ends came to 5 bases. CDR3 sequence: CASSPGYEAFF. The CDR3 nucleotides read TGTGCCAGCTCACCAGGATATGAAGCTTTCTTT.

The CDR3 protein is CASSSTDYYEQYF. CDR3 in DNA: TGTGCCAGCAGCTCTACAGATTACTACGAGCAGTACTTC. The chain couples TRBV5-6 to TRBJ2-7; D gene uncertain. The CDR3 length is 13 residues. The ends were cut back, 3 bases at V and 3 bases at J, with 10 bases in the middle. Germline assignment: CDR1 SGHDT and CDR2 YYEEEE.

This sequence joins TRBV7-9 and TRBJ2-7; 7 bases are a match to TRBD1. V lost 0 bases and J lost 4; bases outside the gene matches: 6. Germline values: CDR1 SEHNR, CDR2 FQNEAQ (reference sequence). This CDR3 contains 15 residues. CDR3 DNA sequence: TGTGCCAGCAGCTTAGCGCAGGGGGATAAGTACGAGCAGTACTTC. Translation gives CASSLAQGDKYEQYF.

The V and J genes are TRBV5-6 and TRBJ2-2; D may be TRBD2 (6 bases). Germline lookup yields CDR1 SGHDT and CDR2 YYEEEE. V was pared by 4 bases and J by 6 bases, with 10 bases between. The CDR3 contains 13 residues. CDR3 coding DNA: TGTGCCAGCAGCCCGGGAGCACCCGGGGAGCTGTTTTTT. It specifies CASSPGAPGELFF.

This chain uses TRBV9 with TRBJ1-5, with a weak D call TRBD1 (6 bases). V was trimmed by 1 base and J by 2 bases, leaving 10 bases between them. In germline, CDR1 is SGDLS, CDR2 YYNGEE. The CDR3 runs 15 residues. CDR3 amino acids: CASSVTPGGNQPQHF. DNA for the CDR3: TGTGCCAGCAGCGTAACCCCAGGGGGCAATCAGCCCCAGCATTTT.

The CDR3 nucleotides are TGCGCCAGCAGCCGAGGGGGGACTAATGAAAAACTGTTTTTT. This encodes CASSRGGTNEKLFF. The genes are TRBV4-1 and TRBJ1-4; a possible D gene is TRBD1 (6 bases). The CDR3 is made up of 14 amino acids. Germline CDR1 reads MGHRA; CDR2 reads YSYEKL. Between the trimmed V and J ends, which lost 4 bases and 2 bases, there was a span of 8 bases.

In its sample, this clone was seen once. The chain employs TRBV7-9 and TRBJ2-5, with 10 bases lining up with TRBD2. Looked up from germline, CDR1 is SEHNR and CDR2 is FQNEAQ (reference sequence). V was clipped by 3 bases and J by 0 bases; unmatched bases: 7. This CDR3 comprises 17 residues. As DNA, the CDR3 is TGTGCCAGCAGCTTTAGGGGTAGCGGGGGGCACCAAGAGACCCAGTACTTC. Translation gives CASSFRGSGGHQETQYF.

The chain links TRBV7-3 to TRBJ1-1; no clear D gene. This CDR3 has 13 residues. Germline CDR1 is SGHTA and CDR2 is FQGTGA. Deletions cut 1 base from V and 0 bases from J, with 3 bases between. DNA of the CDR3: TGTGCCAGCAGCTTAAGTCTGAACACTGAAGCTTTCTTT. This codes for CASSLSLNTEAFF.

This sequence joins TRBV10-3 and TRBJ2-3; unclear D gene. Trimming shortened V by 4 bases and J by 1 base, and 3 bases separated the two germline ends. The CDR3 is made up of 12 amino acids. Germline CDR1 is ENHRY and CDR2 is SYGVKD. This chain's CDR3 is CAISGGTDTQYF. CDR3 bases: TGTGCCATCAGTGGTGGCACAGATACGCAGTATTTT.

The chain uses TRBV25-1 and TRBJ1-1; perhaps TRBD1 as D (6 bases). Germline V CDR1 and CDR2: MGHDK, SYGVNS. V lost 8 bases, J lost 8 bases, and 12 bases lay in between. The CDR3 is 11 residues long. The CDR3 DNA sequence: TGTGCCAGCCGGTGGGGGACAGAAGCTTTCTTT. Translated, it gives CASRWGTEAFF.

The rearrangement links TRBV25-1 to TRBJ2-2; D not certain. V was pared by 4 bases and J by 3 bases, with 12 bases between. CDR1 and CDR2 (germline): MGHDK, SYGVNS. This CDR3 has 15 amino acids. The CDR3 coding sequence is TGTGCCAGCAGTGCAGAGTTTGGGGACACCGGGGAGCTGTTTTTT. This sequence encodes CASSAEFGDTGELFF.

This chain joins TRBV15 and TRBJ1-5, with a weak D call TRBD1 (5 bases). With 3 bases removed from V and 3 bases from J, the gap between germline ends came to 6 bases. CDR1 is LNHNV and CDR2 is YYDKDF in the germline V gene (reference sequence). The CDR3 is made up of 13 amino acids. Written as DNA, the CDR3 is TGTGCCACCAGCAGCAGGGTCAATCAGCCCCAGCATTTT. The encoded protein is CATSSRVNQPQHF. Using reference TRBV15 and TRBJ1-5 for the parts outside the CDR3, the full variable domain is DAMVIQNPRYQVTQFGKPVTLSCSQTLNHNVMYWYQQKSSQAPKLLFHYYDKDFNNEADTPDNFQSRRPNTSFCFLDIRSPGLGDTAMYLCATSSRVNQPQHFGDGTRLSIL.

The chain couples TRBV2 to TRBJ1-4; 9 nucleotides line up with TRBD1. CDR1 is SNHLY, CDR2 FYNNEI, per germline. This CDR3 is 15 amino acids long. The V gene end was trimmed by 3 bases and the J gene end by 5 bases; junction bases not matched to a gene: 4. The CDR3 reads CASSEFGTGNEKLFF. As DNA, the CDR3 is TGTGCCAGCAGTGAGTTTGGGACAGGGAATGAAAAACTGTTTTTT.

V and J are TRBV28 and TRBJ2-2; D remains ambiguous. Germline values: CDR1 MDHEN, CDR2 SYDVKM. CDR3 length: 15 residues. V shed 3 bases and J shed 1 base, with 9 bases lying between them. As DNA, the CDR3 is TGTGCCAGCAGTTTTATGGGGTTGAACACCGGGGAGCTGTTTTTT. This encodes CASSFMGLNTGELFF.

The chain has TRBV4-1 and TRBJ2-1; tentatively, D is TRBD2 (6 bases). Germline V gene data show CDR1 as MGHRA and CDR2 as YSYEKL. V was shortened by 1 base and J by 6 bases, with 10 bases between the two germline ends. This CDR3 has 14 residues. Here the CDR3 reads CASSQAAGANEQFF. The CDR3 nucleotides are TGCGCCAGCAGCCAAGCAGCGGGCGCCAATGAGCAGTTCTTC.

The chain has TRBV27 and TRBJ1-2; D perhaps matches TRBD1 (5 bases). The CDR3 is 12 residues long. Trimming left V 7 bases short and J 3 bases short, with 9 bases between. Per the germline V gene, CDR1 is MNHEY and CDR2 is SMNVEV (reference sequence). CDR3 amino acids: CASKPGYYGYTF. The CDR3 coding sequence is TGTGCCAGCAAGCCAGGGTACTATGGCTACACCTTC.

This chain links TRBV6-5 with TRBJ1-1; no definite D call. The CDR3 is made up of 13 amino acids. The V end lost 4 bases, the J end lost 6 bases, and 12 bases lay between the germline ends. Germline assignment: CDR1 MNHEY and CDR2 SVGAGI. CDR3 residues: CASSSPPTPEAFF. DNA of the CDR3: TGTGCCAGCAGTTCACCCCCTACCCCTGAAGCTTTCTTT.